The source of this TCR beta chain is a study of blood T cell repertoires in COVID-19. Across the study: Sample material is recorded as cDNA or gDNA derived from T cells, B-cell-depleted T cells, or PBMCs.

Per the original methods: Reference gene primer amplification in the assay estimated nucleated cell counts. Clones were read by immunoSEQ multiplex PCR, and TCRdb kept only the in-frame ones, dropping some. V and J calls and clone size are as listed in that table; D and trimming were resolved from the DNA. The table lists some 68,000 clones, less than 95% of them singletons. Sequencing was done on a sample of peripheral blood. The sequence was collected from a man aged 45-65 years with COVID-19, enrolled during active disease.

The CDR3 reads CASSRSEEARTGELFF. The CDR3 DNA sequence: TGTGCCAGCAGCCGCTCGGAGGAGGCTCGCACCGGGGAGCTGTTTTTT. The chain joins TRBV3-1 (or the pseudogene TRBV3-2) to TRBJ2-2; TRBD2 might be the D (5 bases). The CDR3 totals 16 residues. Germline lookup yields CDR1 LGHDT and CDR2 YNNKEL (reference sequence). V was pared by 4 bases and J by 4 bases, with 16 bases between.